The source of this T cell receptor beta chain is a study of CD8 T cells in ankylosing spondylitis. Findings and limits, study-wide: Reportedly, matched ankylosing spondylitis synovial fluid was significantly enriched for disease-linked clones. Both synovial fluid and blood in reactive arthritis had previously been reported to carry some motif variants. A TCR beta motif of eight highly homologous variants appeared characteristic of ankylosing spondylitis blood.

TCR beta libraries were made by quantitative 5'-RACE with molecular barcodes. TCRdb fed the 5' RACE reads into MiXCR, producing one record per CDR3 protein. The profile shows some 250,000 distinct CDR3 sequences, over 8.5% of them singletons. The CDR3 totals 16 residues. Germline V gene sequence: CDR1 MNHEY, CDR2 SMNVEV (reference sequence). J was trimmed by 4 bases and V by 3 bases; bases with no gene match: 7. This clonotype showed up many times. Antigen: not known. The sequence was obtained from a male donor with ankylosing spondylitis or in good health (not recorded which). V is TRBV27 and J is TRBJ2-1; 9 bases match TRBD2. Sequences were obtained from blood, either unsorted or a sorted T cell fraction (not recorded which). This chain's CDR3 is CASSFGASGTYNEQFF. CDR3 nucleotide sequence: TGTGCCAGCAGTTTCGGGGCTAGCGGGACTTACAATGAGCAGTTCTTC.